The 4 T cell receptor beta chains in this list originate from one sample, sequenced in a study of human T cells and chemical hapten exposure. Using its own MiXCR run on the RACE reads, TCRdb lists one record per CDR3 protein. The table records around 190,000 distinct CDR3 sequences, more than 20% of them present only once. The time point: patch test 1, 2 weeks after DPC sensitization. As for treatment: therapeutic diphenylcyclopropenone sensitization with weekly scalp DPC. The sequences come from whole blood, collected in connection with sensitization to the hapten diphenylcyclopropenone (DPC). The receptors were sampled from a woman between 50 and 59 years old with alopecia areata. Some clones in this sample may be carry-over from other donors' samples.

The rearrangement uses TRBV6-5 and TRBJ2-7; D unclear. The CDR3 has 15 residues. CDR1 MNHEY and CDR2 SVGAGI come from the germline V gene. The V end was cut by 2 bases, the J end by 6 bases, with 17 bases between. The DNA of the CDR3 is TGTGCCAGCAGTTACCGTGCCGTGACCTCAGGCGAGCAGTACTTC. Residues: CASSYRAVTSGEQYF.

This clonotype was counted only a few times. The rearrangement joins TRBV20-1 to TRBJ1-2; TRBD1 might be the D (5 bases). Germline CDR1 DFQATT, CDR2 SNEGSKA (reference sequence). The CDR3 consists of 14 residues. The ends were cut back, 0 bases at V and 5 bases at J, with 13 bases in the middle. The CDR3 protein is CSARDQGQSYGYTF. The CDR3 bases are TGCAGTGCTAGAGATCAGGGCCAATCTTATGGCTACACCTTC.

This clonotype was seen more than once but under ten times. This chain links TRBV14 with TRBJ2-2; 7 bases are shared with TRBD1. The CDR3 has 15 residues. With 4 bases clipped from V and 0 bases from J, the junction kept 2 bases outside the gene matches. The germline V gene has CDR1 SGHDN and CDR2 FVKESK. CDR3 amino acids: CASSLGQTNTGELFF. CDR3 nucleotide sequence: TGTGCCAGCAGCCTGGGACAGACGAACACCGGGGAGCTGTTTTTT.

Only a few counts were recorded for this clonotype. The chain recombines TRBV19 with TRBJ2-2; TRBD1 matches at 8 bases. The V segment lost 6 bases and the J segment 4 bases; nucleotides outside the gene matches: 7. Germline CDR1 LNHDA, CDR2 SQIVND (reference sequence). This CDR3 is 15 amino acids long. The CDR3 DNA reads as TGTGCCAGTAGGATACAGGGGGTAGCCACCGGGGAGCTGTTTTTT. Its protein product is CASRIQGVATGELFF.